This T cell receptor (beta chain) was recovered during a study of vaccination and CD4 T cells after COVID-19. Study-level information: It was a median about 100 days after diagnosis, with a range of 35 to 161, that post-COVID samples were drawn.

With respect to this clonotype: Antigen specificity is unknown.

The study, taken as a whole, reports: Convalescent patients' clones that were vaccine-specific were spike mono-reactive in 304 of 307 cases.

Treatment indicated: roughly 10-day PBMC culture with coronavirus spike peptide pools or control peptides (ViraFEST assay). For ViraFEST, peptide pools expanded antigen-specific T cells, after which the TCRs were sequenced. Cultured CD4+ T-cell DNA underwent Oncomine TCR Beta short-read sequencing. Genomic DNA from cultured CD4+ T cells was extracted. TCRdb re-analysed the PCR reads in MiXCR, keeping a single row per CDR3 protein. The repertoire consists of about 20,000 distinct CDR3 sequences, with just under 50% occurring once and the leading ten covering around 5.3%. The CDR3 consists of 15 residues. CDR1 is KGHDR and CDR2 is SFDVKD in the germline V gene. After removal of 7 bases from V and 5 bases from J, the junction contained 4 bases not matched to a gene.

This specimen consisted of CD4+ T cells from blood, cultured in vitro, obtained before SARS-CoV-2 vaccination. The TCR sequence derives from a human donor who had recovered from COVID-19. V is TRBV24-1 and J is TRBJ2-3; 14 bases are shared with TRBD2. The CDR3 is CATSGTSGGIDTQYF. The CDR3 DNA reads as TGTGCCACCAGCGGGACTAGCGGGGGTATAGATACGCAGTATTTT.